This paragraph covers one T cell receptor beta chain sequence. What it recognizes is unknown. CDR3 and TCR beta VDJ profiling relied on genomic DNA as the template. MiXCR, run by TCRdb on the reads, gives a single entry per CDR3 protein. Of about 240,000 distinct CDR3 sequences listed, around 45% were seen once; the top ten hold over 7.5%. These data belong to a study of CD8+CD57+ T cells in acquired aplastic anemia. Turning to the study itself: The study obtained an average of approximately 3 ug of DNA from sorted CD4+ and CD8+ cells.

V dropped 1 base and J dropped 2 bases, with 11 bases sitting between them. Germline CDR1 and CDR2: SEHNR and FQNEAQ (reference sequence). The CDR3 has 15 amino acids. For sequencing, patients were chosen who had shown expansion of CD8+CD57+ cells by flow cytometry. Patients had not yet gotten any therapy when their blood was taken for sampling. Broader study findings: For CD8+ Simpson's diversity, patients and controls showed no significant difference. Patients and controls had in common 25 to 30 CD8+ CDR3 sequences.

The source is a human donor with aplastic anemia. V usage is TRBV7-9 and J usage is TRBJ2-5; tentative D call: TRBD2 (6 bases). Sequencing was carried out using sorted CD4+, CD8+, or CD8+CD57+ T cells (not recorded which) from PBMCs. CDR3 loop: CASSLDGGKQETQYF. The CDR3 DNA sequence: TGTGCCAGCAGCTTAGACGGCGGGAAGCAAGAGACCCAGTACTTC.